This T cell receptor (beta chain) derives from a study of blood T cell repertoires in COVID-19. This CDR3 is built from 16 residues. Trimming took 1 base from V and 4 from J; bases not matched to a gene: 7. CDR1 is SGHTA and CDR2 is FQGNSA in the germline V gene. Only in-frame clones appear in the TCRdb table, and some are missing; sequencing was by immunoSEQ multiplex PCR. Counted here are about 140,000 clones, approximately 80% occurring once; the ten biggest clones make up over 15%. This clonotype was sampled from a man aged 50 or older with acute or convalescent COVID-19. The specimen sequenced was peripheral blood. This chain joins TRBV7-2 and TRBJ1-5; 7 nucleotides align to TRBD1. The CDR3 protein is CASSLGDRVWNQPQHF. CDR3 sequence (DNA): TGTGCCAGCAGCTTAGGAGACAGGGTCTGGAATCAGCCCCAGCATTTT.